These T cell receptor beta chains were read from a single sample in a study of blood T cell repertoires in COVID-19. Assay: immunoSEQ multiplex PCR; the TCRdb copy retains only in-frame clones and omits some. The sample has approximately 260,000 clones, around 85% seen once. Sequenced sample: peripheral blood. These TCRs come from a woman in her thirties or forties with active or convalescent COVID-19. Each CDR3 is given with its conserved first and last residue. Fields, in order: V gene, CDR3 protein.

TRBV7-9 CASSLDRHEQYF
TRBV27 CASSWGLGNQPQHF
TRBV11-3 CASSRGAGYTQYF
TRBV6-2/TRBV6-3 CASSYLAGTNYGYTF
TRBV19 CASSMSQGRGSPLHF
TRBV4-2 CASSQATGNYGYTF
TRBV29-1 CSVERQDMNTEAFF
TRBV21-1 CASRTTGGKHYEQYF
TRBV6-5 CASRRAGFQETQYF
TRBV7-9 CASSFTGLDNEQFF
TRBV11-2 CASSFLSNTEAFF
TRBV11-2 CASSQDRGKNIQYF
TRBV30 CAWSSGLTDTQYF
TRBV6-5 CATTAEVSTEAFF
TRBV2 CASSDSQAPVGNSGNTIYF
TRBV5-5 CASSLASGGTTGELFF
TRBV5-4 CASSPGQKSYEQYF
TRBV28 CASSFGGAGQPQHF
TRBV19 CASNGAAGLSNQPQHF
TRBV19 CASGYSNYGYTF
TRBV7-2 CASAGVRNSPLHF
TRBV14 CASSHRRSGGARTQYF
TRBV14 CASSPFTYTDTQYF
TRBV5-1 CASRVGASQETQYF
TRBV6-5 CASSSSGALQETQYF